The 25 T cell receptor beta chains presented below share a single source sample, sequenced in a study of monozygotic twins with cystic fibrosis. Generated by immunoSEQ multiplex PCR, the TCRdb table keeps only in-frame clones and is missing some. The sample lists some 10,000 clones, over 99% occurring once. Sequenced material: blood. These receptors were taken from a man aged 18 to 30 with cystic fibrosis.

J is TRBJ1-1 and V is TRBV7-2; D is uncertain. This CDR3 region has 14 residues. Germline V CDR1 and CDR2: SGHTA, FQGNSA. The V end was cut by 6 bases, the J end by 1 base, with 12 bases between. The CDR3 reads CASRRDLSNTEAFF. The CDR3 DNA sequence: TGTGCCAGCAGGCGGGATCTGTCGAACACTGAAGCTTTCTTT.

The CDR3 DNA reads as TGCAGCGTTGAGGAGGGGTCGAGTGAAGCTTTCTTT. It specifies CSVEEGSSEAFF. The chain is built from TRBV29-1 and TRBJ1-1; tentative D call: TRBD1 (5 bases). This CDR3 has 12 amino acids. Germline CDR1 and CDR2: SQVTM and ANQGSEA. The V and J ends lost 3 bases and 7 bases respectively, with 12 bases between them.

The rearrangement joins TRBV18 to TRBJ2-7, with D hard to call. There are 15 residues in the CDR3. The germline V gene encodes CDR1 KGHSH and CDR2 LQKENI. Trimming pared 2 bases from V and 7 bases from J, leaving 18 bases between. The DNA of the CDR3 is TGTGCCAGCTCACCAGCGTTAGACCCCGCGCGGGAGCAGTACTTC. Its translation: CASSPALDPAREQYF.

The rearrangement uses TRBV7-2 and TRBJ2-1, with D perhaps assigned TRBD1 or TRBD2 (5 bases each). The CDR3 has 15 amino acids. Germline lookup yields CDR1 SGHTA and CDR2 FQGNSA. Trimming stripped 5 bases from V and 7 bases from J, with 18 bases between. The CDR3 protein is CASSVRGGLPNEQFF. In DNA form, the CDR3 reads TGTGCCAGCAGCGTGAGGGGCGGACTCCCGAATGAGCAGTTCTTC. Together with reference TRBV7-2 and TRBJ2-1, the CDR3 gives the full variable domain: GAGVSQSPSNKVTEKGKDVELRCDPISGHTALYWYRQSLGQGLEFLIYFQGNSAPDKSGLPSDRFSAERTGGSVSTLTIQRTQQEDSAVYLCASSVRGGLPNEQFFGPGTRLTVL.

This chain joins TRBV7-9 and TRBJ1-2; D ambiguous. This CDR3 region has 16 residues. The germline CDR1 and CDR2 sequences are SEHNR and FQNEAQ (reference sequence). The germline V and J ends were trimmed by 5 bases and 5 bases, with 21 bases remaining between them. Written as DNA, the CDR3 is TGTGCCAGCAGCCCCCTCGGAGGTTCCCCCACGTATGGCTACACCTTC. It is translated as CASSPLGGSPTYGYTF.

This rearrangement joins TRBV7-2 to TRBJ2-2; D is possibly TRBD2 (6 bases). Deletions cut 1 base from V and 5 bases from J, with 11 bases between. CDR3 length equals 15 residues. Germline V gives CDR1 SGHTA, CDR2 FQGNSA. The chain's CDR3 is CASSLVRTNTGELFF. The DNA for the CDR3 is TGTGCCAGCAGCTTAGTAAGGACTAATACCGGGGAGCTGTTTTTT.

The chain is built from TRBV7-8 and TRBJ2-1; TRBD2 matches 7 bases. Trimming cost V 0 bases and J 10 bases; bases outside gene matches: 3. Germline V CDR1 and CDR2: SGHVS, FQNEAQ. The CDR3 covers 13 residues. CDR3 DNA sequence: TGTGCCAGCAGCTTAGCCGGGGGGACGGAGCAGTTCTTC. Amino acids: CASSLAGGTEQFF.

V is TRBV5-5 and J is TRBJ2-1; D is uncertain. V was pared by 4 bases and J by 6 bases, with 11 bases between. Germline lookup yields CDR1 SGHKS and CDR2 YYEKEE (reference sequence). The CDR3 has 13 residues. This CDR3 is CASSPDQGNEQFF. The CDR3 DNA reads as TGTGCCAGCAGCCCCGACCAAGGCAATGAGCAGTTCTTC.

The chain employs TRBV7-9 and TRBJ2-4, with D perhaps TRBD2 (5 bases). Trimming cost V 1 base and J 10 bases, with 11 bases left between them. The CDR3 consists of 13 residues. Germline loops: CDR1 SEHNR, CDR2 FQNEAQ (reference sequence). The CDR3 reads CASSLGGFGIQYF. The DNA for the CDR3 is TGTGCCAGCAGCTTAGGCGGGTTCGGGATTCAGTACTTC.

The chain combines TRBV30 with TRBJ1-1; D is undetermined. Trimming took off 4 bases at V and 1 base at J, with 7 bases between the two ends. The CDR3 length is 12 residues. The germline V gene has CDR1 GTSNPN and CDR2 SVGIG (reference sequence). The CDR3 DNA reads as TGTGCCTGGATTAGGAAGAACACTGAAGCTTTCTTT. Amino acids: CAWIRKNTEAFF. Complete variable domain (other parts from reference TRBV30 and TRBJ1-1): SQTIHQWPATLVQPVGSPLSLECTVEGTSNPNLYWYRQAAGRGLQLLFYSVGIGQISSEVPQNLSASRPQDRQFILSSKKLLLSDSGFYLCAWIRKNTEAFFGQGTRLTVV.

The chain is built from TRBV19 and TRBJ1-5, with TRBD1 as a possible D gene (5 bases). This CDR3 has 15 residues. Trimming left V 3 bases short and J 0 bases short, with 9 bases between. Germline V gene lookup returns CDR1 LNHDA and CDR2 SQIVND (reference sequence). CDR3 sequence reads: CASSMAGTSNQPQHF. CDR3 DNA sequence: TGTGCCAGTAGTATGGCAGGGACTAGCAATCAGCCCCAGCATTTT.

The chain has TRBV5-4 and TRBJ1-2, with 7 bases fitting TRBD1. This CDR3 contains 15 residues. After removal of 5 bases from V and 0 bases from J, the junction contained 7 bases not matched to a gene. The germline gives CDR1 SGHNT, CDR2 YYREEE (reference sequence). CDR3 region: CASSRTGSPNYGYTF. DNA for the CDR3: TGTGCCAGCAGTAGGACAGGTAGCCCTAACTATGGCTACACCTTC.

V gene TRBV29-1 combines with J gene TRBJ1-2, with D possibly being TRBD1 (6 bases). Germline assignment: CDR1 SQVTM and CDR2 ANQGSEA. The V and J ends lost 5 bases and 4 bases respectively, with 17 bases between them. This CDR3 contains 14 residues. The CDR3 sequence is CSVQQGNPGYGYTF. The CDR3 region has the DNA TGCAGCGTTCAACAGGGAAATCCGGGCTATGGCTACACCTTC.

The chain carries TRBV5-1 and TRBJ1-2; TRBD1 agrees at 9 bases. Germline CDR1 is SGHRS and CDR2 is YFSETQ. The CDR3 has 15 residues. The ends lost 5 bases at V and 4 bases at J; junction bases unmatched: 9. CDR3 sequence (DNA): TGCGCCAGCAGTCCTAGACCGACAGGGGGCTATGGCTACACCTTC. Translated: CASSPRPTGGYGYTF.

V gene TRBV28 combines with J gene TRBJ1-2; unclear D gene. The germline V gene encodes CDR1 MDHEN and CDR2 SYDVKM. The CDR3 is 13 amino acids. The V end was cut by 2 bases, the J end by 4 bases, with 8 bases between. The CDR3 DNA follows: TGTGCCAGCAGTTTAGAACACCTCTATGGCTACACCTTC. Translating it yields CASSLEHLYGYTF.

This clone was observed once. The V gene is TRBV18, the J gene TRBJ1-1; D gene unclear. The CDR3 sequence is 17 residues long. Trimming shortened V by 3 bases and J by 4 bases, and 21 bases separated the two germline ends. Germline V gives CDR1 KGHSH, CDR2 LQKENI. This chain's CDR3 is CASSPTARSSFTTEAFF. Here the CDR3 DNA reads TGTGCCAGCTCACCGACGGCCAGGTCTAGTTTTACCACTGAAGCTTTCTTT. Based on the CDR3 plus reference TRBV18 and TRBJ1-1, the full variable domain is NAGVMQNPRHLVRRRGQEARLRCSPMKGHSHVYWYRQLPEEGLKFMVYLQKENIIDESGMPKERFSAEFPKEGPSILRIQQVVRGDSAAYFCASSPTARSSFTTEAFFGQGTRLTVV.

The chain carries TRBV13 and TRBJ2-1; TRBD2 agrees at 8 bases. This CDR3 region has 17 residues. V lost 1 base to trimming and J lost 8 bases; unmatched junction nucleotides: 13. Germline CDR1 is PRHDT and CDR2 is FYEKMQ (reference sequence). The CDR3 sequence is CASSLVAGGRSGYEQFF. CDR3 coding DNA: TGTGCCAGCAGCTTAGTGGCGGGAGGTCGCTCTGGTTATGAGCAGTTCTTC.

The chain uses TRBV5-1 and TRBJ2-3; D is uncertain. Trimming removed 4 bases from V and 0 bases from J, with 12 bases in between. Germline CDR1 is SGHRS and CDR2 is YFSETQ. There are 15 residues in the CDR3. The DNA of the CDR3 is TGCGCCAGCAGCCCCCGTTCGTCTAGCACAGATACGCAGTATTTT. Amino acids: CASSPRSSSTDTQYF.

The chain recombines TRBV7-7 with TRBJ2-2, with TRBD2 matching over 8 bases. CDR1 SSHAT and CDR2 FNYEAQ come from the germline V gene (reference sequence). Trimming removed 3 bases from V and 4 bases from J; junction bases left unmatched: 7. The CDR3 spans 16 residues. The CDR3 protein is CASSLSTSASTGELFF. The CDR3 DNA follows: TGTGCCAGCAGCTTGTCGACTAGCGCGAGCACCGGGGAGCTGTTTTTT.

Only one count was recorded for this clone. The chain employs TRBV7-2 and TRBJ2-2; 13 bases line up with TRBD2. Trimming cost V 1 base and J 5 bases; bases outside gene matches: 7. CDR1 and CDR2 from the germline V gene are SGHTA and FQGNSA. This CDR3 comprises 18 residues. In nucleotides, the CDR3 is TGTGCCAGCAGCTTAGTGGGGACTAGCGGGGTGAGGACCGGGGAGCTGTTTTTT. Residues: CASSLVGTSGVRTGELFF. Using reference TRBV7-2 and TRBJ2-2 for the parts outside the CDR3, the full variable domain is GAGVSQSPSNKVTEKGKDVELRCDPISGHTALYWYRQSLGQGLEFLIYFQGNSAPDKSGLPSDRFSAERTGGSVSTLTIQRTQQEDSAVYLCASSLVGTSGVRTGELFFGEGSRLTVL.

The rearrangement joins TRBV5-1 to TRBJ2-6, with 9 bases identical to TRBD1. CDR1 and CDR2 (germline): SGHRS, YFSETQ. This CDR3 spans 16 amino acids. V trimming: 3 bases; J trimming: 6 bases; junction bases outside the gene matches: 7. The CDR3 region is CASSWGQGYVANVLTF. The DNA for the CDR3 is TGCGCCAGCAGCTGGGGACAGGGTTACGTGGCCAACGTCCTGACTTTC.

Here the CDR3 DNA reads TGTGCCAGCAGCGAGATGTCGTTCACAGGGGGCCTTCGGGATGGCTACACCTTC. Protein: CASSEMSFTGGLRDGYTF. The chain links TRBV9 to TRBJ1-2; 9 nucleotides match TRBD1. This CDR3 spans 18 amino acids. The V and J ends lost 3 bases and 6 bases, in that order; junction bases with no gene match: 18. Looked up from germline, CDR1 is SGDLS and CDR2 is YYNGEE.

V and J are TRBV4-3 and TRBJ2-1; 7 bases align to TRBD2. The CDR3 extends over 18 amino acids. The germline V gene has CDR1 LGHNA and CDR2 YSLEER. V shed 1 base, J shed 0 bases, and the junction held 9 bases outside the gene matches. This chain's CDR3 is CASSQGPLAVSSYNEQFF. CDR3 nucleotide sequence: TGCGCCAGCAGCCAAGGGCCCCTAGCGGTAAGCTCCTACAATGAGCAGTTCTTC.

The rearrangement links TRBV25-1 to TRBJ2-7; perhaps TRBD2 as D (6 bases). The CDR3 spans 14 residues. V was cut by 2 bases and J by 2 bases, with 10 bases left in between. Germline assignment: CDR1 MGHDK and CDR2 SYGVNS. The CDR3 DNA follows: TGTGCCAGCAGTGAAGAGCGGGTACCCTACGAGCAGTACTTC. Residues: CASSEERVPYEQYF.

The rearrangement links TRBV29-1 to TRBJ1-1; 7 bases agree with TRBD1. CDR1 and CDR2 from the germline V gene are SQVTM and ANQGSEA. J lost 4 bases, V lost 5 bases, and 7 bases had no gene match. CDR3 length equals 13 residues. CDR3 nucleotide sequence: TGCAGCGTTTCGACAGGGCCAGGCACTGAAGCTTTCTTT. Amino acids: CSVSTGPGTEAFF.